This passage covers 4 T cell receptor beta chains from one sample sequenced in a study of regulatory T cells in long-lasting Graves disease. iRepertoire HTBI primers and Arm-PCR of CDR3 regions built TCR beta libraries. Each CDR3 protein gets one entry after TCRdb re-called the multiplex PCR reads with MiXCR. This sample has around 470,000 distinct CDR3 sequences, with 11% to 15% found just once. Time point here: newly diagnosed GD, antithyroid drugs for less than 3 months. PBMC-derived RNA was used for the TCR library. These records were also assigned to another study, of T cells in Graves' hyperthyroidism and ophthalmopathy.

The starting material was peripheral blood mononuclear cells (PBMCs), obtained at new diagnosis, from a patient treated with antithyroid drugs. These receptor sequences come from a woman between 45 and 65 years old with Graves disease.

Many counts were recorded for this clonotype. V is TRBV14 and J is TRBJ2-5, with 10 positions matching TRBD1. The trim removed 4 bases at V and 4 bases at J, leaving 3 bases unmatched. CDR1 is SGHDN and CDR2 is FVKESK in the germline V gene. The CDR3 has 14 residues. The chain's CDR3 is CASSPRTGGETQYF. As DNA, the CDR3 is TGTGCCAGCAGCCCCCGGACAGGGGGAGAGACCCAGTACTTC. Based on the CDR3 plus reference TRBV14 and TRBJ2-5, the full variable domain is EAGVTQFPSHSVIEKGQTVTLRCDPISGHDNLYWYRRVMGKEIKFLLHFVKESKQDESGMPNNRFLAERTGGTYSTLKVQPAELEDSGVYFCASSPRTGGETQYFGPGTRLLVL.

In its sample, this clonotype was seen a few times. This chain joins TRBV19 and TRBJ2-1; D ambiguous. The length of the CDR3 is 15 residues. Germline V gene sequence: CDR1 LNHDA, CDR2 SQIVND (reference sequence). V was pared by 4 bases and J by 3 bases, with 13 bases between. As DNA, the CDR3 is TGTGCCAGTAGTACCCCATACCTCGGCTACAATGAGCAGTTCTTC. Translation gives CASSTPYLGYNEQFF.

This clonotype came up many times. The chain recombines TRBV30 with TRBJ2-5; 12 bases map to TRBD2. Germline CDR1 GTSNPN, CDR2 SVGIG (reference sequence). The CDR3 totals 15 residues. After removal of 1 base from V and 3 bases from J, the junction contained 3 bases not matched to a gene. The CDR3 region has the DNA TGTGCCTGGAGTGCCTGGACTAGCGGGAAAGAGACCCAGTACTTC. The encoded protein is CAWSAWTSGKETQYF. The variable domain in full, with the rest retrieved from reference TRBV30 and TRBJ2-5, is SQTIHQWPATLVQPVGSPLSLECTVEGTSNPNLYWYRQAAGRGLQLLFYSVGIGQISSEVPQNLSASRPQDRQFILSSKKLLLSDSGFYLCAWSAWTSGKETQYFGPGTRLLVL.

The table lists this clonotype with many counts. The rearrangement links TRBV24-1 to TRBJ2-7; D unresolved. This CDR3 is built from 12 residues. Germline loops: CDR1 KGHDR, CDR2 SFDVKD. V lost 9 bases and J lost 6, with 14 bases in between. The CDR3 is CATSFGPSEQYF. The CDR3 DNA sequence: TGTGCCACCTCTTTTGGACCCTCCGAGCAGTACTTC.